What follows describes a single TCR beta chain. Its antigen remains unidentified. The record has no base qualities; no much larger clone is one base away. The data belong to a study of cytomegalovirus exposure and HLA in healthy donors (dated by TCRdb to 2017 to 2019). A note on the overall study: An earlier analysis of approximately 640 of the donors reported more than 250 Gb of sequence data and some 120 million unique TCR beta sequences from about 200 million T cells. The number of donors typed differed by locus, with about 629-640 for A, B, C, DRB1 and DQB1, roughly 550 for DQA1, nearly 610 for DPA1, and about 450 for DPB1. All discovery cohort repertoires had been generated using a single sequencing platform. Class I and class II HLA loci were covered by the typing at four-digit resolution. To predict cytomegalovirus infection status, the study combined high-throughput TCR immunosequencing, statistical association of individual TCRs with disease status, and machine learning. About 280 gigabases of sequencing data and tens of millions of unique TCR sequences were included in an early release covering several hundred HLA-typed donors. In addition to the first cohort of roughly 670 subjects, a separate validation cohort of 130 or so different subjects was used. The study used immunosequencing to profile the T cell repertoires of 666 subjects and linked those repertoires to cytomegalovirus serostatus. Among approximately 370 genotyped donors of the cohort, an average of approximately 200,000 unique TCR beta nucleotide sequences was sequenced per donor, of which roughly 17% were non-productive. In a later analysis, previously published TCR beta repertoires from about 640 donors were re-analyzed and high-resolution HLA genotyping was added so that TCR occurrence patterns could be studied. To decide whether each TCR beta V gene segment behaved as functional or pseudogenic, an earlier analysis of some 600 of the donors relied on high-throughput TCR beta sequencing. Donor age, sex, ethnicity and CMV serostatus were compiled together with the repertoire data. The aim of the study was to test whether cataloging public T cell receptors could identify signatures of past pathogen exposure. Genome-wide SNP genotypes for about 65% of the 666 donors were used in a later genetic analysis, which treated that subset as a discovery cohort. The genetic ancestry cluster associated with self-reported Caucasian donors included 81% of the 398 genotyped donors. A few DR-DQ haplotypes were handled as single units for association and clustering because linkage in the cohort was strong. The later analysis used no new phenotypic data to find candidate immune exposures, relying instead on TCR beta sequences and their occurrence across donors. Beyond this particular receptor, the publication reports: The classifier was reported to diagnose cytomegalovirus status with high specificity and sensitivity in both the original and validation cohorts. In a later analysis, the rate of TCR association differed among HLA loci, with DRB1 alleles having the most associated TCRs and HLA-C alleles having the fewest. A further reported finding was that TCR beta sequences accurately predicted the HLA-A and HLA-B alleles for most subjects in the first cohort. Strong co-occurrence of HLA alleles, especially DR and DQ, made assigning TCR associations to individual alleles difficult. CMV serostatus was the only immune exposure information available for the cohort. The earlier analysis of approximately 560 of the donors excluded 15 to 20 rarely observed V segments, including chromosome 9 orphons, because counts were too low. While some public TCRs were present in many individuals, most TCR sequences turned up only very rarely across donors. Compared with the roughly 710-donor mean, donors in an Asian-associated ancestry cluster had fewer N-insertions in productive TCRs, according to a later genetic analysis. Broadly in line with IMGT annotations, most TCR beta V segments showed up in productive rearrangements about 87% or about 30% of the time in an earlier analysis of several hundred of the donors. In a later genetic analysis, a missense DCLRE1C variant was associated with V-gene and J-gene trimming of TCR beta chains, and the association was replicated in an independent cohort. The authors suggested that the approach could potentially be generalized to other disease states and immunological phenotypes. Linkage disequilibrium might explain the correlated functional status among segregating V segments, but an unknown experimental factor could not be ruled out. Because the 87-base-pair reads could not distinguish some IMGT-functional V segments, including TRBV6-2 and TRBV6-3, those segments were excluded. In vitro tests confirmed that a few of the cytomegalovirus-associated TCR beta chains recognize cytomegalovirus antigens. A later analysis associated about 17,000 TCR beta sequences with specific HLA alleles at a false discovery rate of 0.05. In a later analysis, HLA-associated TCR beta chains showed more clonal expansion and lower generation probabilities than non-associated chains that were equally common. This cohort had only TCR beta chains sequenced, and the lack of alpha or paired-chain data limited which features could be detected. A cluster of highly shared sequence variants was judged likely to be a technical artifact of the sequencing pipeline. The study listed over 150 TCR beta chains as associated with cytomegalovirus. Because HLA typing was missing for some donors at each locus, association tests included only the typed subset. According to a later analysis, parvovirus B19, influenza, CMV and Epstein-Barr virus appeared linked to several top co-occurrence clusters. Roughly uniform sequencing depth across donors was assumed in presence/absence analyses, although this assumption may not hold. A later analysis found that most CMV-associated TCR beta chains appeared HLA-restricted, with HLA associations seemingly driven largely by CMV exposure.

Library generation was performed with the immunoSEQ multiplex PCR assay. The multiplex PCR relied on a mix of 60 forward primers for TCR Vbeta segments and 13 reverse primers for TCR Jbeta segments. The CDR3 region of rearranged TCR beta genes was amplified from genomic DNA with a multiplex PCR assay. The Illumina HiSeq System was used to sequence the amplified TCR beta libraries as 87-base-pair reads. The study's processing was this. A later analysis tallied about 77 million unique TCR beta chains across the 666 repertoires, and approximately 12 million of those chains were shared by two or more donors. A nearest-neighbor algorithm error-corrected the raw reads and collapsed the reads into unique sequences, merging closely related sequences to remove PCR and sequencing errors. CDR3 sequences were aligned to IMGT reference sequences to assign V, D and J gene segments. For a sequence to be retained, a match of at least six nucleotides was required to both a V gene segment and a J gene segment. A rearrangement counted as productive if the CDR3 had no stop codons and remained in frame with V and J, and every other rearrangement counted as non-productive. CDR3 was defined according to IMGT convention as the region running from the second conserved V-encoded cysteine to the conserved J-encoded phenylalanine. In an earlier analysis of around 540 of the donors, sequences lacking an unambiguous match to a single V gene segment were excluded. In an earlier analysis of 500 to 750 of the donors, V segments were called functional above 56.7% productive rearrangements and were called segregating when the between-donor standard deviation exceeded 5%. A statistical classification framework was developed to diagnose cytomegalovirus status using the catalog of TCR beta chain sequences. In a later analysis, TCR nucleotide sequences were compared against IMGT/GENE-DB human TR gene sequences so that V and J genes could be assigned. Using the TCRdist pipeline, a later analysis assigned CDR3 sequences along with most-parsimonious VDJ recombination scenarios. A later analysis defined each TCR beta chain by its CDR3 amino acid sequence plus V-gene family, and excluded reads lacking a unique V-gene family. To address suspected cross-contamination and a sequencing artifact, a later analysis removed approximately 600 highly shared, low-generation-probability nucleotide sequences. A later analysis calculated a clonal expansion index for each public chain from normalized within-repertoire ranks of inferred template counts. In a later analysis, generation probabilities were computed with a VDJ recombination model fitted to out-of-frame rearrangements, and the resulting probabilities were checked against IGoR. In a later analysis, hypergeometric tests were used to score TCR-TCR, TCR-HLA and TCR-CMV co-occurrence, with a repertoire-size bias correction applied to TCR pairs. To estimate false discovery rates, a later analysis permuted the HLA or CMV assignments 20 times. A later analysis grouped co-occurring TCRs with DBSCAN, adding TCRdist sequence similarity when clustering within HLA-allele-positive subsets. Repertoires with fewer than 30,000 or more than 120,000 public chains, plus five repertoires with anomalous nucleotide sharing, were excluded from co-occurrence clustering. TCRdb obtained this table from immuneACCESS and retained in-frame rearrangements with V and J assigned. These tables miss some clones; where compared with another copy, unresolved V genes account for less than half of the shortfall, and the remainder is unexplained. From that table come the V and J calls and clone size; the DNA was used to work out D and trimming. In this sample the table shows under 200,000 clones, approximately 86% of which occur a single time. The ten most abundant clones make up around 0.31% of the sample.

The cohort consisted of 600 to 700 healthy bone marrow donors. Cohort members were all nominally healthy when sampled, although unrecorded immune exposures were likely present. The donor tested CMV seronegative, placing the donor among the approximately 400 seronegative members of the cohort. Each donor provided a peripheral blood sample, and peripheral blood mononuclear cells were used for TCR beta sequencing. Genomic DNA was extracted from the blood cell samples with the Qiagen DNeasy Blood Extraction Kit. Its CDR3 holds 16 amino acids, cysteine through phenylalanine. Of the read, only the CDR3 DNA is kept; its 48 bases are in frame from base 1. Based on the germline V gene (reference sequence), the CDR1 and CDR2 sequences are LNHNV and YYDKDF. V loses 4 bases of germline sequence and J loses 1 base, and the interval between the two ends is 14 bases.

In this chain, TRBV15 is recombined with TRBJ2-1, and perhaps TRBD2 as D gene, on 5 matching bases. The TCR comes from a woman in her 30s in good health and CMV-seronegative. The source material was PBMCs. The DNA is TGTGCCACCAGCATGTCAGCGGACCTATCCTACAATGAGCAGTTCTTC. Translated, this gives CATSMSADLSYNEQFF.